Listed here is a single T cell receptor (beta chain). This record belongs to a study of blood T cell repertoires in COVID-19. Study information: In Cohort 3, a recovered donor had either two negative PCRs, clearance, or symptom resolution. The samples span acute and convalescent COVID-19 from the United States, Italy and Spain.

Clinical histories supplied by participants themselves formed the basis of cohort assignment. Germline assignment: CDR1 SEHNR and CDR2 FQNEAQ (reference sequence). J lost 14 bases, V lost 6 bases, and 16 bases had no gene match. The CDR3 covers 14 residues. Authors' methods: Reference gene primer amplification in the assay estimated nucleated cell counts. Sequencing was performed with immunoSEQ multiplex PCR; in TCRdb, only in-frame clones are kept and a portion is missing. The V and J calls and clone size were taken over from that table, and D and trimming were inferred from the DNA. The sample gives roughly 140,000 clones, 75% to 90% of which show up once; 3.5% to 5% is in the top ten.

The material sequenced was PBMCs or T cells enriched from blood (not recorded which). The chain couples TRBV7-9 to TRBJ2-5; TRBD2 agrees at 9 bases. The sequence came from a man aged 45-60 years in a cohort exposed to, infected with or recovered from COVID-19 (not recorded which). CDR3 amino acids: CASREEVAGGPLYF. CDR3 coding DNA: TGTGCCAGCAGAGAGGAAGTTGCGGGGGGGCCTCTTTACTTC.